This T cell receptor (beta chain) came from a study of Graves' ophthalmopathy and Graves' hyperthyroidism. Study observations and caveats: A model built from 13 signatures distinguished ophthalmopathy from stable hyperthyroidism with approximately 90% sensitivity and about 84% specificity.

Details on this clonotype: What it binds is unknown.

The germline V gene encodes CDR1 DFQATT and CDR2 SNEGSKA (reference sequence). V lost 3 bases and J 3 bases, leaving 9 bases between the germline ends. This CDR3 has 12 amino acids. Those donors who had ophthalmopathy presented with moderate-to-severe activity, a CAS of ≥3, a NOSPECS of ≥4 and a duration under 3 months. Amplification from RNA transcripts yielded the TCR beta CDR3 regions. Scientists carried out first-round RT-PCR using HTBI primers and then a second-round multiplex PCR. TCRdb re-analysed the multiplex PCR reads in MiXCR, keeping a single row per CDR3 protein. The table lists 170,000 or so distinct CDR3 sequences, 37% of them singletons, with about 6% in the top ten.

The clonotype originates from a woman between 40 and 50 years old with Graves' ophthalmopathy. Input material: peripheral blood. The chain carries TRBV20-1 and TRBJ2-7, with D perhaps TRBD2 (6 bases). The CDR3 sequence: CSASSGVYEQYF. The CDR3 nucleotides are TGCAGTGCTAGCTCGGGGGTCTACGAGCAGTACTTC.